The rows below give T cell receptor beta chains drawn from one sample of a study of regulatory T cells in long-lasting Graves disease. MiXCR was run by TCRdb on the multiplex PCR reads, yielding one entry per CDR3 protein. In the table there are some 340,000 distinct CDR3 sequences, roughly 23% of which are singletons. The starting material was peripheral blood mononuclear cells (PBMCs), obtained when the disease was refractory, from a patient treated with antithyroid drugs. The receptors stem from a woman aged 40 to 50 with Graves disease. Both conserved end residues are part of each CDR3. A D gene is named only where the DNA matches it firmly. Clone size is not always given. Where it is, it says once, few, many or a class for expanded clones.

TRBJ2-5 TRBV12-3/TRBV12-4 - many TGTGCCAGCAGTGCCACTAGCCTAGCTGGGGAGACCCAGTACTTC CASSATSLAGETQYF
TRBJ1-4 TRBV12-3/TRBV12-4 - many TGTGCCAGCAGAATCATACAAGAAACTAATGAAAAACTGTTTTTT CASRIIQETNEKLFF
TRBJ1-3 TRBV11-2 - many TGTGCCAGCAGCTTAGGAGCGGGGTCTGGAAACACCATATATTTT CASSLGAGSGNTIYF
TRBJ1-1 TRBV14 - few TGTGCCAGCAGCCAAGAAGGAGTCGGGCACCGAAGGACTGAAGCTTTCTTT CASSQEGVGHRRTEAFF
TRBJ2-7 TRBV11-2 - many TGTGCCAGTTTAGCGGATCCACCCCACGAGCAGTACTTC CASLADPPHEQYF
TRBJ2-5 TRBV20-1 - many TGCAGTGCTAGCTTGGAGGGTCTTGAGACCCAGTACTTC CSASLEGLETQYF
TRBJ1-5 TRBV7-8 - many TGTGCCAGCAGCTTAGTTTGGGGAGGGGGCAATCAGCCCCAGCATTTT CASSLVWGGGNQPQHF
TRBJ2-3 TRBV11-2 TRBD2 - TGTGCCAGCAGCTTAATCAGCGGGAGGGCCAAGTATTTT CASSLISGRAKYF
TRBJ1-2 TRBV5-4 - once TGTGCCAGCAGCCCGGCCCCTGACGGAGACTATGGCTACACCTTC CASSPAPDGDYGYTF
TRBJ2-7 TRBV28 - few TGTGCCAGCAGTCTGGGGAGTTTGGACGAGCAGTACTTC CASSLGSLDEQYF
TRBJ1-5 TRBV12-3/TRBV12-4 - many TGTGCCAGCAGTTTTAGCCAGGGTAAGCCCCAGCATTTT CASSFSQGKPQHF
TRBJ1-5 TRBV6-1 - - TGTGCCAGCAGCGTTAGAAGCAATCAGCCCCAGCATTTT CASSVRSNQPQHF
TRBJ2-4 TRBV12-3/TRBV12-4 TRBD1 few TGTGCCAGCAGTTTAAATAGGGGGCCCTCTTTACCGTCACACTTAGCCAAAAACATTCAGTACTTC CASSLNRGPSLPSHLAKNIQYF
TRBJ2-7 TRBV24-1 - many TGTGCCACCAGTGATTTGCGGACTTATGTTGGGCAGTACTTC CATSDLRTYVGQYF
TRBJ1-1 TRBV20-1 - - TGCAGTGCTGTACAAGTTTACAACACTGAAGCTTTCTTT CSAVQVYNTEAFF